This section outlines one T cell receptor beta chain sequence together with its context. The target antigen is unknown. This PCR relied on a set of 60 Vbeta primers and 13 Jbeta primers. Using immunoSEQ multiplex PCR, the repertoire was profiled, and TCRdb retains in-frame clones only, with some absent. The data show 200,000 or so clones, with about 86% seen just once and around 2.2% held by the top ten. This sample is part of a study of cytomegalovirus exposure and HLA in healthy donors. Study-wide results and caveats: Most subjects had HLA-A and HLA-B alleles reportedly predicted accurately by TCR beta sequences. Association of 16,951 TCR beta sequences with HLA alleles was found at 0.05 false discovery rate in a later analysis. The likely origin of a cluster of highly shared sequence variants was a sequencing artifact. Reportedly, diagnosis of cytomegalovirus status by the classifier showed high specificity and sensitivity.

The clonotype originates from a woman aged 18-29 years in good health and CMV-seropositive. Sample: PBMCs.

The CDR3 here is CASSQDGVGSQPQHF. DNA for the CDR3: TGTGCCAGCAGCCAAGACGGGGTGGGGTCACAGCCCCAGCATTTT. The chain links TRBV4-2 to TRBJ1-5; no clear D gene. Trimming left V 0 bases short and J 7 bases short, with 13 bases between. The CDR3 totals 15 residues. Germline V lookup: CDR1 LGHNA, CDR2 YNFKEQ.